This T cell receptor (beta chain) was identified in a study of shared clonotypes between healthy human individuals. The CDR3 is made up of 16 amino acids. V trimming: 2 bases; J trimming: 7 bases; junction bases outside the gene matches: 11. In germline, CDR1 is MDHEN, CDR2 SYDVKM. Memory CD4+ cells were the fraction left after CD45RA+ naive selection. Profiling relied on immunoSEQ multiplex PCR, and the TCRdb table lists in-frame clones only, not all of them. The data hold over a million clones, with roughly 75% observed a single time. The sequence derives from a man aged 18 to 30 in good health. The gene calls are TRBV28 and TRBJ1-2; TRBD1 matches at 9 bases. Sample: memory CD4+ T cells sorted from blood. Subset indicated: CD45RA-negative fraction. For the CDR3, the DNA is TGTGCCAGCAGTTTACCCGGGACAGGGCGTTTGAGTGGCTACACCTTC. Protein product: CASSLPGTGRLSGYTF.